The entry that follows covers one TCR beta chain sequence. Its specificity is unknown. The table came from immunoSEQ multiplex PCR; TCRdb's copy has only in-frame clones and leaves some out. This table holds under 1,100,000 clones, approximately 78% found once. Nashville, Tennessee was home to all donors, who were Caucasian adults. V lost 6 bases to trimming and J lost 8 bases, with 16 bases between them. The CDR3 runs 14 residues. In germline, CDR1 is WNHNN, CDR2 SYGVQD (reference sequence). The entry originates in a study of shared clonotypes between healthy human individuals. Overall study: Per donor, three plates held CD4 naive cells, three held CD4 memory, two held CD8 naive and one held CD8 memory. The study's findings and limits: Among non-shared clonotypes, generation probabilities were lower than among those shared by all four donors.

Sequenced input: memory CD4+ T cells from PBMCs. Subset reported: CD45RA-negative fraction. The V call is TRBV10-1, the J call TRBJ1-4, with TRBD1 as a possible D gene (5 bases). This clonotype was sampled from a man aged 18 to 29 in good health. Some clones in this sample may be carry-over from other donors' samples. The CDR3 here is CASSGDQGNEKLFF. The CDR3 DNA is TGCGCCAGCAGCGGGGACCAGGGAAACGAAAAACTGTTTTTT.